The 27 T cell receptor beta chains in this list originate from one sample, sequenced in a study of shared clonotypes between healthy human individuals (dated by TCRdb to between 2020 and 2021). The receptor library was made with the immunoSEQ multiplex PCR assay. TCRdb retrieved this table from immuneACCESS and kept in-frame rearrangements only. Not all clones are present; in checked studies, unresolved V genes account for under half, and no reason is known for the remainder. The sample yields some 490,000 clones; 81% were counted once. 12% of the sample belongs to the ten largest clones. The sequencing sample was made of PBMCs. Every receptor here comes from a woman between 40 and 50 years old in good health. Some clones in this sample may be carry-over from other donors' samples.

To note about this clone: Different DNA sequences within this sample yield the same CDR3. The chain joins TRBV7-2 to TRBJ2-5; no clear D gene. With 4 bases removed from V and 4 bases from J, the gap between germline ends came to 4 bases. Germline loops: CDR1 SGHTA, CDR2 FQGNSA. The length of the CDR3 is 11 residues. CDR3 region: CASSSGETQYF. The CDR3 DNA follows: TGTGCCAGCAGCTCTGGAGAGACCCAGTACTTC. Using reference TRBV7-2 and TRBJ2-5 for the parts outside the CDR3, the full variable domain is GAGVSQSPSNKVTEKGKDVELRCDPISGHTALYWYRQSLGQGLEFLIYFQGNSAPDKSGLPSDRFSAERTGGSVSTLTIQRTQQEDSAVYLCASSSGETQYFGPGTRLLVL.

V and J are TRBV6-5 and TRBJ2-7, with TRBD1 matching 7 bases. Per germline, CDR1 MNHEY and CDR2 SVGAGI. The V gene end was trimmed by 2 bases and the J gene end by 0 bases; junction bases not matched to a gene: 7. The CDR3 is made up of 16 amino acids. CDR3 nucleotides: TGTGCCAGCAGTTACGCCACAGGGGACAACTCCTACGAGCAGTACTTC. Its translation is CASSYATGDNSYEQYF.

The table lists this clone with a few counts. The chain couples TRBV5-5 to TRBJ1-2, with 7 bases that match TRBD1. The germline gives CDR1 SGHKS, CDR2 YYEKEE (reference sequence). V dropped 4 bases and J dropped 6; count of bases not matched to a gene: 9. This CDR3 is 14 amino acids long. CDR3 residues: CASSPGRGLHGYTF. The CDR3 nucleotides are TGTGCCAGCAGCCCCGGGAGGGGGCTACATGGCTACACCTTC.

The chain is built from TRBV14 and TRBJ2-1, with TRBD2 matching over 10 bases. The length of the CDR3 is 19 residues. With V trimmed by 0 bases and J by 0 bases, 8 bases remained unmatched. Germline V gene sequence: CDR1 SGHDN, CDR2 FVKESK. This CDR3 is CASSQDSLAGDSSYNEQFF. CDR3 nucleotide sequence: TGTGCCAGCAGCCAAGATTCCCTAGCGGGGGATAGCTCCTACAATGAGCAGTTCTTC.

This rearrangement joins TRBV19 to TRBJ1-1; D uncertain. The CDR3 consists of 14 residues. CDR1 is LNHDA and CDR2 is SQIVND in the germline V gene (reference sequence). Between the trimmed V and J ends, which lost 3 bases and 3 bases, there was a span of 11 bases. The CDR3 spells CASSISGVDTEAFF. CDR3 DNA sequence: TGTGCCAGTAGTATCTCTGGGGTGGACACTGAAGCTTTCTTT.

For the CDR3, the DNA is TGTGCCAGCAGCTTATACAGCTCCTACGAGCAGTACTTC. This translates into CASSLYSSYEQYF. The rearrangement joins TRBV11-3 to TRBJ2-7; D not certain. V gave up 2 bases and J gave up 0 bases, with 5 bases separating them. Germline-derived CDR1 and CDR2 are SGHNT and YENEEA. The CDR3 runs 13 residues. Full variable domain (remainder filled in from reference TRBV11-3 and TRBJ2-7): EAGVVQSPRYKIIEKKQPVAFWCNPISGHNTLYWYLQNLGQGPELLIRYENEEAVDDSQLPKDRFSAERLKGVDSTLKIQPAELGDSAVYLCASSLYSSYEQYFGPGTRLTVT.

The genes are TRBV7-2 and TRBJ2-1, with 7 bases aligning to TRBD1. The CDR3 loop spans 16 amino acids. Germline values: CDR1 SGHTA, CDR2 FQGNSA. Germline trimming cut 5 bases from V and 1 base from J; bases unmatched to any gene: 8. The CDR3 sequence is CASSLDRALSYNEQFF. For the CDR3, the DNA is TGTGCCAGCAGCCTCGACAGGGCCTTGTCCTACAATGAGCAGTTCTTC.

As to this clone: This likely came from a read error, as a far larger clone is one base away. V usage is TRBV11-2 and J usage is TRBJ2-5, with D possibly matching TRBD2 (6 bases). The J call is in doubt because the DNA end fits TRBJ2-7 better. The V gene's germline CDR1 is SGHAT and CDR2 FQNNGV. The CDR3 contains 15 residues. The CDR3 loop is CASSFQTGTGNEQYF. CDR3 nucleotide sequence: TGTGCCAGCAGCTTTCAGACCGGGACTGGGAACGAGCAGTACTTC.

On this clone itself: A far larger clone is one nucleotide away, so this likely arose from a read error. The rearrangement joins TRBV1 to TRBJ2-3; TRBD2 is taken as the D call from the table, unchecked against the DNA. TRBV1 is described as a pseudogene. The CDR3 spans 15 residues. Here the CDR3 reads CTSSQYRGRPDTQYF. CDR3 DNA sequence: TGCACCAGCAGCCAATATCGGGGAAGACCCGATACGCAGTATTTT.

The chain carries TRBV7-6 and TRBJ2-7, with 9 bases that match TRBD1. Germline V gene data show CDR1 as SGHVS and CDR2 as FNYEAQ. Losses at the gene ends were 5 bases for V and 5 bases for J; bases not matched to a gene: 19. The CDR3 is 18 residues long. The CDR3 DNA reads as TGTGCCAGCAGCCCAGGAGGGTGGGGAGGGACAGGGTCCCACGAGCAGTACTTC. Its translation is CASSPGGWGGTGSHEQYF.

In its sample, this clone was seen a few times. The CDR3 loop is CASLLLSGRGNEQFF. DNA of the CDR3: TGTGCCAGCCTACTCCTAAGCGGGAGGGGGAACGAGCAGTTCTTC. The gene calls are TRBV7-8 and TRBJ2-1; 10 bases line up with TRBD2. Trimming cost V 8 bases and J 10 bases; bases outside gene matches: 14. The length of the CDR3 is 15 residues. Germline V gives CDR1 SGHVS, CDR2 FQNEAQ.

The rearrangement uses TRBV29-1 and TRBJ2-7, with 7 positions matching TRBD1. From germline, CDR1 is SQVTM and CDR2 ANQGSEA. The length of the CDR3 is 14 residues. J gave up 4 bases and V 2 bases, and 8 bases lay outside the gene matches. In DNA, the CDR3 is TGCAGCGTTGAAATGACAGGGACCCAATACGAGCAGTACTTC. The encoded protein is CSVEMTGTQYEQYF.

In its sample, this clone was seen a few times. The rearrangement uses TRBV7-8 and TRBJ2-2; tentative D call: TRBD1 (5 bases). Germline CDR1 SGHVS, CDR2 FQNEAQ. V lost 5 bases to trimming and J lost 3 bases, with 10 bases between them. CDR3 length equals 14 residues. The CDR3 nucleotides are TGTGCCAGCAGCCCTCAGGGATACACCGGGGAGCTGTTTTTT. As protein: CASSPQGYTGELFF.

This sequence joins TRBV7-8 and TRBJ1-2, with D perhaps TRBD1 (6 bases). The V end was cut by 1 base, the J end by 6 bases, with 18 bases between. This CDR3 is built from 16 residues. Germline V gene data show CDR1 as SGHVS and CDR2 as FQNEAQ. The chain's CDR3 is CASSLVGGGLVDGYTF. Here the CDR3 DNA reads TGTGCCAGCAGCTTAGTAGGCGGGGGGCTGGTCGATGGCTACACCTTC.

This clone was recorded many times. The genes are TRBV5-4 and TRBJ2-5, with D perhaps given as TRBD1 or TRBD2 (6 bases each). Per germline, CDR1 SGHNT and CDR2 YYREEE (reference sequence). The length of the CDR3 is 16 residues. Trimming removed 2 bases from V and 2 bases from J, with 16 bases in between. CDR3 sequence (DNA): TGTGCCAGCAGCTTAGCCGTGGGGGGCTCTCAAGAGACCCAGTACTTC. Amino acid sequence: CASSLAVGGSQETQYF.

For this clone: With a far larger clone one base away, a read error is the likely cause. The V and J genes are TRBV30 and TRBJ2-6, with D tentatively TRBD2 (6 bases). Germline lookup yields CDR1 GTSNPN and CDR2 SVGIG (reference sequence). CDR3 length: 16 amino acids. V lost 0 bases to trimming and J lost 0 bases, with 9 bases between them. The CDR3 DNA is TGTGCCTGGAGTGTTGCGGGGTTCTCTGGGGCCAACGTCCTGACTTTC. This sequence encodes CAWSVAGFSGANVLTF.

This chain connects TRBV30 to TRBJ1-3; 7 bases fit TRBD1. Germline assignment: CDR1 GTSNPN and CDR2 SVGIG (reference sequence). The CDR3 runs 18 residues. J lost 0 bases, V lost 1 base, and 12 bases had no gene match. CDR3 protein: CAWSAGTVGLYSGNTIYF. Written as DNA, the CDR3 is TGTGCCTGGAGTGCCGGGACAGTCGGCCTATACTCTGGAAACACCATATATTTT.

Turning to this clone: This likely came from a read error, as a far larger clone is one base away. The sample carries other DNA sequences with the same CDR3. The chain uses TRBV30 and TRBJ2-7; D remains unclear. Per germline, CDR1 GTSNPN and CDR2 SVGIG (reference sequence). V lost 3 bases and J 2 bases, leaving 20 bases between the germline ends. The CDR3 sequence is 16 residues long. The CDR3: CAWRDPRWPFTYEQYF. The CDR3 DNA sequence: TGTGCCTGGAGGGACCCTCGATGGCCTTTTACCTACGAGCAGTACTTC.

The chain uses TRBV18 and TRBJ2-7; D unclear. The V end was cut by 6 bases, the J end by 2 bases, with 11 bases between. Germline V gives CDR1 KGHSH, CDR2 LQKENI. The CDR3 extends over 13 amino acids. CDR3 coding DNA: TGTGCCAGCTCCTCGTTCGTGGCCTACGAGCAGTACTTC. It codes for CASSSFVAYEQYF. The variable domain in full, with the rest retrieved from reference TRBV18 and TRBJ2-7, is NAGVMQNPRHLVRRRGQEARLRCSPMKGHSHVYWYRQLPEEGLKFMVYLQKENIIDESGMPKERFSAEFPKEGPSILRIQQVVRGDSAAYFCASSSFVAYEQYFGPGTRLTVT.

The rearrangement links TRBV5-1 to TRBJ2-3, with no clear D. Trimming removed 1 base at V and 0 bases at J, with 9 bases between. Germline assignment: CDR1 SGHRS and CDR2 YFSETQ. This CDR3 has 15 residues. The CDR3, as DNA: TGCGCCAGCAGCTTGAGTTCGTGGAGCACAGATACGCAGTATTTT. Amino acids: CASSLSSWSTDTQYF. Combining the CDR3 with reference TRBV5-1 and TRBJ2-3 gives the whole variable domain KAGVTQTPRYLIKTRGQQVTLSCSPISGHRSVSWYQQTPGQGLQFLFEYFSETQRNKGNFPGRFSGRQFSNSRSEMNVSTLELGDSALYLCASSLSSWSTDTQYFGPGTRLTVL.

A single count supports this clone. V usage is TRBV30 and J usage is TRBJ2-7; 10 positions agree with TRBD2. V was clipped by 1 base and J by 3 bases; unmatched bases: 6. The CDR3 runs 15 residues. In germline, CDR1 is GTSNPN, CDR2 SVGIG (reference sequence). CDR3 protein: CAWSGTRTSGYEQYF. CDR3 coding DNA: TGTGCCTGGAGTGGAACTAGGACTAGCGGCTACGAGCAGTACTTC.

Notes on this clone: This specimen includes other DNA sequences encoding the same CDR3. The chain uses TRBV9 and TRBJ2-1; TRBD2 matches at 12 bases. CDR3 size: 16 residues. Trimming removed 0 bases from V and 2 bases from J; junction bases left unmatched: 0. CDR1 SGDLS and CDR2 YYNGEE come from the germline V gene. The CDR3 nucleotides read TGTGCCAGCAGCGTAGGACTAGCGGGAGCCTACAATGAGCAGTTCTTC. This translates into CASSVGLAGAYNEQFF.

The rearrangement joins TRBV28 to TRBJ2-1, with 11 nucleotides matching TRBD2. This CDR3 contains 17 residues. The V and J ends lost 8 bases and 8 bases, in that order; junction bases with no gene match: 17. Germline CDR1 is MDHEN and CDR2 is SYDVKM. CDR3 loop: CASLAGGQGRLSYEQFF. CDR3 sequence (DNA): TGTGCCAGCCTAGCGGGAGGACAGGGCCGACTTAGTTATGAGCAGTTCTTC.

About this clone: This likely reflects a read error, since a far larger clone is one base away. This chain links TRBV5-1 with TRBJ2-7; tentatively, D is TRBD2 (6 bases). This CDR3 has 12 residues. Germline CDR1 is SGHRS and CDR2 is YFSETQ. Trimming removed 0 bases from V and 6 bases from J, with 7 bases in between. CDR3 protein: CASSLASVEQYF. Written as DNA, the CDR3 is TGCGCCAGCAGCTTGGCTAGCGTCGAGCAGTACTTC.

This clone showed up many times. The same CDR3 can be traced to other DNA sequences in this sample. The chain links TRBV7-9 to TRBJ1-2; tentatively, D is TRBD1 (5 bases). There are 14 residues in the CDR3. The germline V gene has CDR1 SEHNR and CDR2 FQNEAQ (reference sequence). Trimming cost V 6 bases and J 4 bases, with 15 bases left between them. DNA for the CDR3: TGTGCCAGCAGTCCGCGGGGGTGGATCTATGGCTACACCTTC. Amino acid sequence: CASSPRGWIYGYTF. Full variable domain (remainder filled in from reference TRBV7-9 and TRBJ1-2): DTGVSQNPRHKITKRGQNVTFRCDPISEHNRLYWYRQTLGQGPEFLTYFQNEAQLEKSRLLSDRFSAERPKGSFSTLEIQRTEQGDSAMYLCASSPRGWIYGYTFGSGTRLTVV.

V is TRBV5-1 and J is TRBJ1-2; TRBD1 agrees at 8 bases. Germline lookup yields CDR1 SGHRS and CDR2 YFSETQ. V shed 5 bases, J shed 4 bases, and the junction held 13 bases outside the gene matches. This CDR3 is built from 16 residues. CDR3 amino acids: CASRPGQVYEAYGYTF. CDR3 nucleotide sequence: TGCGCCAGCAGACCGGGACAGGTGTATGAGGCCTATGGCTACACCTTC.

Here the CDR3 reads CASSLMRGNEQFF. The CDR3 nucleotides are TGTGCCAGCAGCTTAATGAGGGGCAATGAGCAGTTCTTC. This chain connects TRBV7-3 to TRBJ2-1, with D perhaps TRBD1 or TRBD2 (5 bases each). Trimming shortened V by 1 base and J by 6 bases, and 7 bases separated the two germline ends. This CDR3 has 13 amino acids. Germline V gene sequence: CDR1 SGHTA, CDR2 FQGTGA.